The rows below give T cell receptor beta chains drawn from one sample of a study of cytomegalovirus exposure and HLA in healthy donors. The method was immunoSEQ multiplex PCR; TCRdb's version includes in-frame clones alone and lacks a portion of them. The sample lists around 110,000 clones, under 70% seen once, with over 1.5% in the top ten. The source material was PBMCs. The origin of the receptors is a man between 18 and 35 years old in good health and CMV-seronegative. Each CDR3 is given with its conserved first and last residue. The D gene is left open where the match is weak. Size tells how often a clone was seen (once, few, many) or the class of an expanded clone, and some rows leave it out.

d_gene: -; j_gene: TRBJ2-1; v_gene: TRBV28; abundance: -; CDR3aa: CASSLFLTGVFF; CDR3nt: TGTGCCAGCAGTTTATTTTTAACCGGGGTGTTCTTC
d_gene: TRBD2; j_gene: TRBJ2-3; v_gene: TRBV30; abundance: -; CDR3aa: CAWTSGGGESDTQYF; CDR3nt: TGTGCCTGGACTAGCGGGGGGGGCGAATCAGATACGCAGTATTTT
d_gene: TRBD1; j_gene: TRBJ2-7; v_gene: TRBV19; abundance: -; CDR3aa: CASSSRTGDEQYF; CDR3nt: TGTGCCAGTAGTTCGCGGACAGGGGACGAGCAGTACTTC
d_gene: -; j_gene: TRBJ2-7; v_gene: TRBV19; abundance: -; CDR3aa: CASSIAGRPSDEQYF; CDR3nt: TGTGCCAGTAGTATAGCCGGCAGGCCCTCTGACGAGCAGTACTTC
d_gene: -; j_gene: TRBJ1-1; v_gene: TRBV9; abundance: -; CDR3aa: CASSALGAHGVAEAFF; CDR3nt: TGTGCCAGCAGCGCTTTAGGAGCGCACGGGGTGGCTGAAGCTTTCTTT
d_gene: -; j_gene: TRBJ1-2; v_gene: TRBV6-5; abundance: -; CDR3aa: CASRQGYGYTF; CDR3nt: TGTGCCAGCAGACAGGGTTATGGCTACACCTTC
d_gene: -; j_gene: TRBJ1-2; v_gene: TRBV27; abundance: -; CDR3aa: CASSLFGGGNYGYTF; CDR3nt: TGTGCCAGCAGTTTATTCGGGGGAGGTAACTATGGCTACACCTTC
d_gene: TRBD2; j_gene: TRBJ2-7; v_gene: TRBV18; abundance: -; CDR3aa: CASSPGGSTSYEQYF; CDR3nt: TGTGCCAGCTCCCCGGGAGGCTCGACCTCCTACGAGCAGTACTTC
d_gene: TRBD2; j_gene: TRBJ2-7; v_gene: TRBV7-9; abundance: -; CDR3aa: CASSGGTSVSHEQYF; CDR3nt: TGTGCCAGCAGCGGAGGGACTAGCGTCAGCCACGAGCAGTACTTC
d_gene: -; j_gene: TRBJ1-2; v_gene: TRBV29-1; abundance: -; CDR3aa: CSVSGARGYPF; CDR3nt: TGCAGCGTTTCAGGGGCGCGTGGCTACCCCTTC
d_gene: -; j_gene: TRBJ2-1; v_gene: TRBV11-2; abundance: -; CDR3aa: CASRGAEGARDEQFF; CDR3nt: TGTGCCAGCAGGGGGGCGGAGGGGGCGCGGGATGAGCAGTTCTTC
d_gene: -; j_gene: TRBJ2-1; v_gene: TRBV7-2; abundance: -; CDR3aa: CASSLALLVYNEQFF; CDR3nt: TGTGCCAGCAGCTTAGCACTCCTCGTCTACAATGAGCAGTTCTTC
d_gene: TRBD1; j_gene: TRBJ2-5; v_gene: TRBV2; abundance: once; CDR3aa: CASSPEGGPGPKETQYF; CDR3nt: TGTGCCAGCAGTCCCGAAGGGGGCCCGGGGCCCAAAGAGACCCAGTACTTC
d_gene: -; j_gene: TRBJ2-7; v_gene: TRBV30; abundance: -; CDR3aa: CAWSREASGRMYEQYF; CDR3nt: TGTGCCTGGAGTAGGGAGGCGTCAGGGAGGATGTACGAGCAGTACTTC
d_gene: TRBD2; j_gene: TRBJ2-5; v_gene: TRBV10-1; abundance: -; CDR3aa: CASSESLGLAGTETQYF; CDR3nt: TGCGCCAGCAGTGAGTCCCTGGGACTAGCGGGGACGGAGACCCAGTACTTC
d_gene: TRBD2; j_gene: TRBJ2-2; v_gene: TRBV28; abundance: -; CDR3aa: CASSLPYGSGILTGELFF; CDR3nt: TGTGCCAGCAGTCTCCCCTATGGTAGCGGGATACTGACCGGGGAGCTGTTTTTT
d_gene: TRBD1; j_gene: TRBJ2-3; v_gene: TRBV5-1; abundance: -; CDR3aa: CASSSGLSGRGRTDTQYF; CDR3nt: TGCGCCAGCAGCTCGGGGTTATCGGGCAGGGGGCGCACAGATACGCAGTATTTT
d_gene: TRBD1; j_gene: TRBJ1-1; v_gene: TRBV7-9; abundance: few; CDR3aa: CASTFSGTGVSAFF; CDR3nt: TGTGCCAGCACCTTCTCCGGGACAGGGGTGAGTGCTTTCTTT
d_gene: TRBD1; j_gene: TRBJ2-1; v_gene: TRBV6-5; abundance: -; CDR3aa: CASSYSRGPYNEQFF; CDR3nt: TGTGCCAGCAGTTACTCTAGGGGGCCCTACAATGAGCAGTTCTTC
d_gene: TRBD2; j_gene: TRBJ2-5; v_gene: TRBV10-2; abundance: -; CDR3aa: CASSGERGGEETQYF; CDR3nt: TGCGCCAGCAGTGGGGAGCGGGGGGGCGAAGAGACCCAGTACTTC
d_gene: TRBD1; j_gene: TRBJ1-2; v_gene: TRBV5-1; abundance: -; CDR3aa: CASSSGQPQDGYTF; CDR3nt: TGCGCCAGCAGCTCGGGACAGCCTCAAGATGGCTACACCTTC
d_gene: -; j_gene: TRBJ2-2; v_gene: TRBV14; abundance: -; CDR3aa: CASSWRRAGELFF; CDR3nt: TGTGCCAGCAGCTGGCGGCGGGCCGGGGAGCTGTTTTTT
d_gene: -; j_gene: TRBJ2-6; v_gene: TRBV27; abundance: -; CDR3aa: CASRDAGTPVGGANVLTF; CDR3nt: TGTGCCAGCAGGGATGCCGGGACACCGGTTGGAGGGGCCAACGTCCTGACTTTC
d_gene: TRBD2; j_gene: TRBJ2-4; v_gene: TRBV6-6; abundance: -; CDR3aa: CASSSSASGNIQYF; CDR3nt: TGTGCCAGCAGTTCGTCGGCTAGCGGAAACATTCAGTACTTC
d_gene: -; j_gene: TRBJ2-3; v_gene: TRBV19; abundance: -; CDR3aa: CASAELDTQYF; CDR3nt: TGTGCCAGTGCGGAATTGGATACGCAGTATTTT
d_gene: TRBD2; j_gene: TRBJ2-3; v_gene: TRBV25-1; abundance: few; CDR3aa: CASSQAGAGDTQYF; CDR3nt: TGTGCCAGCAGTCAAGCGGGAGCAGGAGATACGCAGTATTTT
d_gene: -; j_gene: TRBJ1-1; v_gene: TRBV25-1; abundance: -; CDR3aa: CASSERGGAFF; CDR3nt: TGTGCCAGCTCCGAACGTGGCGGGGCTTTCTTT
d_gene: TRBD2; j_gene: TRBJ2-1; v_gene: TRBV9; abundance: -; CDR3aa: CASSVGSGAGSSYNEQFF; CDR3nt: TGTGCCAGCAGCGTAGGTTCCGGAGCGGGGAGCTCCTACAATGAGCAGTTCTTC
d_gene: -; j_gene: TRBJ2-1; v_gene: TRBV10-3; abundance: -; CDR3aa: CAIRGGVNNEQFF; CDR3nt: TGTGCCATCAGGGGCGGGGTGAACAATGAGCAGTTCTTC
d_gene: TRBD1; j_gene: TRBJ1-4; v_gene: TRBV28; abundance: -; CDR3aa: CASSFYRGKAEKLFF; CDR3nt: TGTGCCAGCAGTTTCTACAGGGGTAAGGCTGAAAAACTGTTTTTT
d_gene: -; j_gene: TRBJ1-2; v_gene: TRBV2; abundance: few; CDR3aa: CASSDGREGGYTF; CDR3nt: TGTGCCAGCAGTGATGGCAGGGAAGGTGGCTACACCTTC
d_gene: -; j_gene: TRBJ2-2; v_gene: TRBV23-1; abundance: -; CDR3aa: CASSRSTGRGANTGELFF; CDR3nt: TGCGCCAGCAGTCGATCAACAGGTCGCGGCGCGAACACCGGGGAGCTGTTTTTT
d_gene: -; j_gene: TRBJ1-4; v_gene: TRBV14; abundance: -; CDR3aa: CASSQNGGSTNEKLFF; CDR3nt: TGTGCCAGCAGCCAAAATGGCGGATCAACTAATGAAAAACTGTTTTTT
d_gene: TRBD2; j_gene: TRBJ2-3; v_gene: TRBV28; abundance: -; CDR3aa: CASSLDGGSGTQYF; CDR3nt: TGTGCCAGCAGTTTAGATGGCGGGAGTGGTACGCAGTATTTT
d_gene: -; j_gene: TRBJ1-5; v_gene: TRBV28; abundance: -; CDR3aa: CATRPGQVGQPQHF; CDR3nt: TGTGCCACCCGACCAGGGCAGGTAGGTCAGCCCCAGCATTTT
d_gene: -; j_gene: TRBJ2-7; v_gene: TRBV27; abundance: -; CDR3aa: CASSIWDSGLQYF; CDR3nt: TGTGCCAGCAGTATTTGGGACTCCGGGTTGCAGTACTTC
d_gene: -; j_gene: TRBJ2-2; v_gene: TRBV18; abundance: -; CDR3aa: CASSPIVAGETGELFF; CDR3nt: TGTGCCAGCTCACCAATTGTCGCAGGGGAAACCGGGGAGCTGTTTTTT
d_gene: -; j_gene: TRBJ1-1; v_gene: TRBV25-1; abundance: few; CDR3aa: CASSRTGGTEAFF; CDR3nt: TGTGCCAGCAGTAGAACGGGGGGCACTGAAGCTTTCTTT
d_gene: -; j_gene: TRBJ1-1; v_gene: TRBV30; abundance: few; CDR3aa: CAWIPGLTNTEAFF; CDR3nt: TGTGCCTGGATCCCAGGGTTAACGAACACTGAAGCTTTCTTT
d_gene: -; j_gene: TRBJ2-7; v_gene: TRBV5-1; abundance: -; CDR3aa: CASSLAGYTYEQYF; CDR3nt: TGCGCCAGCAGCTTGGCCGGGTACACCTACGAGCAGTACTTC
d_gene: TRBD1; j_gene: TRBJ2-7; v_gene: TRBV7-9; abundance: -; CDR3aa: CASSSPGQGTGGAPYEQYF; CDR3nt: TGTGCCAGCAGCTCCCCGGGACAGGGAACGGGCGGGGCCCCCTACGAGCAGTACTTC
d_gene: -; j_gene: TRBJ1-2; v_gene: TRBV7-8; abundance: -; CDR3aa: CASSLIGGSGYTF; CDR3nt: TGTGCCAGCAGCTTAATTGGGGGCAGTGGCTACACCTTC
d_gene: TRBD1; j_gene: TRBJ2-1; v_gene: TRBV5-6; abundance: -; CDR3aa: CASRGQGGEQFF; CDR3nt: TGTGCCAGCAGGGGACAGGGAGGGGAGCAGTTCTTC
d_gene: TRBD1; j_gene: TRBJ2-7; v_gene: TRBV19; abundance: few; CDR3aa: CASRNPGQGAYEQYF; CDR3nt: TGTGCCAGTAGGAATCCGGGACAGGGGGCCTACGAGCAGTACTTC
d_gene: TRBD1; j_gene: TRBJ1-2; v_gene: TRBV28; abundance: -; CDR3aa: CASSFAGTVLGYGYTF; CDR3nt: TGTGCCAGCAGTTTCGCCGGGACAGTACTTGGCTATGGCTACACCTTC
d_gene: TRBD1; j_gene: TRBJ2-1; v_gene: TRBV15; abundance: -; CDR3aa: CATSRGDSEQFF; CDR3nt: TGTGCCACCAGCAGAGGGGACAGCGAGCAGTTCTTC
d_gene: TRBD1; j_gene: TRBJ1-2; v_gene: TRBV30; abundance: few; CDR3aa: CAWSPGQGYTF; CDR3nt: TGTGCCTGGAGTCCGGGACAGGGGTACACCTTC
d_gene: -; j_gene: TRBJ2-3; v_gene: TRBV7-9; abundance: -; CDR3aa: CASSRPLDEGDTQYF; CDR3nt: TGTGCCAGCAGCCGACCTCTGGATGAGGGAGATACGCAGTATTTT
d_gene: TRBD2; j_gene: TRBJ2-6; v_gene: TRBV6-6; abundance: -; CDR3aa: CASSSGGPGANVLTF; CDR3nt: TGTGCCAGCAGTTCGGGGGGACCTGGGGCCAACGTCCTGACTTTC
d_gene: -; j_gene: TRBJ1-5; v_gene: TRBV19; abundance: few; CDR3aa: CASDWSRGNQPQHF; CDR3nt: TGTGCCAGTGATTGGTCGAGGGGCAATCAGCCCCAGCATTTT
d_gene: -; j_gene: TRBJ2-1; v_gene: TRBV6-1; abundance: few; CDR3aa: CASRGAHNEQFF; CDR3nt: TGTGCCAGCAGGGGGGCCCACAATGAGCAGTTCTTC
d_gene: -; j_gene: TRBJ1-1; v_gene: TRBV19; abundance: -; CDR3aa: CASSQTGTVNTEAFF; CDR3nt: TGTGCCAGTAGTCAAACAGGGACGGTAAACACTGAAGCTTTCTTT
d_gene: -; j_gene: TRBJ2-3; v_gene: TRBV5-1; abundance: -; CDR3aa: CASTPGLTSTDTQYF; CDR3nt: TGCGCCAGCACGCCGGGACTGACTAGCACAGATACGCAGTATTTT
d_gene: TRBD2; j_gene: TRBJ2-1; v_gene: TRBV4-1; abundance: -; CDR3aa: CASSHLTRGLAGISSYNEQFF; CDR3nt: TGCGCCAGCAGCCACCTTACTCGGGGACTAGCGGGAATTAGCTCCTACAATGAGCAGTTCTTC